A single TCR beta chain is shown here with its context. Its antigen is unknown. Sequencing was performed with immunoSEQ multiplex PCR; in TCRdb, only in-frame clones are kept and a portion is missing. This repertoire shows under 150,000 clones, nearly 95% found once; its top ten account for roughly 5.9%. This record comes from a study of T cell responses to AZD1222 COVID-19 vaccine. Findings of the study overall: Only five to seven individuals given AZD1222 were seropositive at baseline. There were mostly white British donors and more females than males, and clonal diversity was possibly underestimated. Reportedly, nearly half the spike-specific TCRs target unmutated variant regions.

This CDR3 is 13 amino acids long. Trimming stripped 4 bases from V and 6 bases from J, with 12 bases between. Germline V gene data show CDR1 as MDHEN and CDR2 as SYDVKM. The chain joins TRBV28 to TRBJ1-2, with D possibly matching TRBD1 (5 bases). This sequence originates from an adult in good health. This specimen consisted of peripheral blood, obtained on day 0 of AZD1222 vaccination. Here the CDR3 DNA reads TGTGCCAGCAGTTGGCTAGGACAAAATGGCTACACCTTC. This encodes CASSWLGQNGYTF.